The 20 T cell receptor beta chains presented below share a single source sample, sequenced in a study of blood T cells in healthy people across ages. A second about 6 to 12 cycle PCR used barcoded and J-beta primers. TCRdb recomputed calls from the 5' RACE reads with MiXCR, one row per CDR3 protein. The table includes some 900,000 distinct CDR3 sequences, about 48% detected once. Specimen: blood. These receptor sequences come from a man aged 25-40 years in good health.

The chain has TRBV7-2 and TRBJ2-3; TRBD2 matches at 8 bases. CDR1 SGHTA and CDR2 FQGNSA come from the germline V gene. V lost 6 bases to trimming and J lost 2 bases; unmatched junction nucleotides: 22. The CDR3 is 20 amino acids. The CDR3 sequence is CASSLRSGGDYAATTDTQYF. As DNA, the CDR3 is TGTGCCAGCAGTCTACGCTCCGGGGGGGACTATGCGGCGACCACAGATACGCAGTATTTT.

This clonotype was detected ten times or more. This sequence joins TRBV4-1 and TRBJ1-2; no definite D call. This CDR3 is built from 17 residues. Germline CDR1 is MGHRA and CDR2 is YSYEKL. Between the trimmed V and J ends, which lost 0 bases and 2 bases, there was a span of 16 bases. In nucleotides, the CDR3 is TGCGCCAGCAGCCAAGATCGGGCAGTGACGGAAAACTATGGCTACACCTTC. As protein: CASSQDRAVTENYGYTF.

This clonotype has a single count. CDR3 region: CASSPRGEASYEQYF. CDR3 bases: TGCGCCAGCAGCCCTCGTGGAGAGGCTTCCTACGAGCAGTACTTC. The chain recombines TRBV5-1 with TRBJ2-7; no definite D call. From germline, CDR1 is SGHRS and CDR2 YFSETQ. The CDR3 sequence is 15 residues long. V was clipped by 4 bases and J by 1 base, with 15 bases between them.

This clonotype was picked up many times. The chain joins TRBV25-1 to TRBJ2-7; D unclear. Germline CDR1 and CDR2: MGHDK and SYGVNS. The CDR3 covers 13 residues. V was trimmed by 6 bases and J by 7 bases, leaving 16 bases between them. The chain's CDR3 is CASSKSGLWEQYF. In nucleotides, the CDR3 is TGTGCCAGCAGCAAGTCCGGGTTGTGGGAGCAGTACTTC.

This sequence joins TRBV4-1 and TRBJ2-3; D uncertain. CDR1 and CDR2 (germline): MGHRA, YSYEKL. Trimming cost V 3 bases and J 4 bases, with 11 bases left between them. This CDR3 is built from 14 residues. The CDR3 is CASSQPPWSDTQYF. DNA of the CDR3: TGCGCCAGCAGCCAGCCCCCTTGGTCAGATACGCAGTATTTT.

This clonotype was observed many times. V and J are TRBV12-3 or TRBV12-4 and TRBJ1-2; possibly TRBD1 for D (5 bases). The CDR3 has 14 amino acids. V lost 4 bases, J lost 2 bases, and 11 bases lay in between. The CDR3, as DNA: TGTGCCAGCAGTTCCCCGGGACGAAACTATGGCTACACCTTC. Residues: CASSSPGRNYGYTF.

The chain is built from TRBV20-1 and TRBJ1-6; 7 nucleotides match TRBD1. The CDR3 is 16 residues long. V was clipped by 8 bases and J by 9 bases; unmatched bases: 19. The germline V gene encodes CDR1 DFQATT and CDR2 SNEGSKA (reference sequence). The CDR3 spells CSSPRFGAGGGSPLHF. The CDR3 coding sequence is TGCAGTAGCCCACGGTTTGGGGCAGGGGGAGGTTCACCCCTCCACTTT.

The chain recombines TRBV2 with TRBJ1-2; TRBD1 matches 9 bases. This CDR3 is 14 amino acids long. Germline values: CDR1 SNHLY, CDR2 FYNNEI. The V segment lost 1 base and the J segment 7 bases; nucleotides outside the gene matches: 4. In nucleotides, the CDR3 is TGTGCCAGCAGTGAAGGGAGGACAGGGGTTGGCTACACCTTC. Amino acids: CASSEGRTGVGYTF.

This chain joins TRBV6-5 and TRBJ2-7; D is tentatively TRBD1 or TRBD2 (6 bases each). CDR3 length: 15 residues. The germline gives CDR1 MNHEY, CDR2 SVGAGI. The ends were cut back, 8 bases at V and 4 bases at J, with 21 bases in the middle. The CDR3 region is CASETHTRGRYEQYF. The CDR3 bases are TGTGCCAGCGAGACTCACACTAGGGGGAGGTACGAGCAGTACTTC.

The J gene is TRBJ2-7, the V gene TRBV3-1; D might be TRBD1 (6 bases). Germline V lookup: CDR1 LGHDT, CDR2 YNNKEL (reference sequence). The V end lost 1 base, the J end lost 0 bases, and 13 bases lay between the germline ends. The CDR3 loop spans 16 amino acids. Here the CDR3 DNA reads TGTGCCAGCAGCCAAGCCATGGGGGCCTCCTCCTACGAGCAGTACTTC. This translates into CASSQAMGASSYEQYF.

V gene TRBV6-6 combines with J gene TRBJ2-3; D remains unclear. Germline V lookup: CDR1 MNHNY, CDR2 SVGAGI (reference sequence). This CDR3 is built from 15 residues. V lost 5 bases, J lost 4 bases, and 16 bases lay in between. The CDR3: CASSAAGTPSDTQYF. The CDR3 region has the DNA TGTGCCAGCAGTGCAGCAGGAACTCCCTCAGATACGCAGTATTTT.

This clonotype was detected a few times. V and J are TRBV12-3 or TRBV12-4 and TRBJ2-3; 12 bases are shared with TRBD2. Losses at the gene ends were 5 bases for V and 3 bases for J; bases not matched to a gene: 3. The CDR3 consists of 15 residues. The CDR3 loop is CASSMTSGGTDTQYF. In nucleotides, the CDR3 is TGTGCCAGCAGTATGACTAGCGGGGGTACAGATACGCAGTATTTT.

J is TRBJ1-5 and V is TRBV20-1, with TRBD1 as a possible D gene (6 bases). This CDR3 is 12 amino acids long. Germline V gene data show CDR1 as DFQATT and CDR2 as SNEGSKA (reference sequence). Trimming pared 4 bases from V and 6 bases from J, leaving 10 bases between. CDR3 nucleotides: TGCAGTGCTAAAGGGGGGGGTCAGCCCCAGCATTTT. It is translated as CSAKGGGQPQHF.

This chain joins TRBV16 and TRBJ1-1, with D possibly being TRBD1 (5 bases). The length of the CDR3 is 15 residues. V was cut by 0 bases and J by 0 bases, with 8 bases left in between. Germline V lookup: CDR1 KGHSY, CDR2 FQNENV. CDR3 sequence: CASSQSQGLNTEAFF. The CDR3 DNA sequence: TGTGCCAGCAGCCAATCGCAGGGTTTGAACACTGAAGCTTTCTTT.

This clonotype was counted only a few times. This chain uses TRBV27 with TRBJ1-6; maybe TRBD1 (6 bases). The CDR3 is made up of 15 amino acids. V was clipped by 5 bases and J by 4 bases, with 12 bases between them. CDR1 is MNHEY, CDR2 SMNVEV, per germline (reference sequence). The CDR3 DNA is TGTGCCAGCAGTCCTCGACAGGATTATAATTCACCCCTCCACTTT. Protein: CASSPRQDYNSPLHF.

CDR3 in amino acids: CASSESLGVSGELFF. CDR3 DNA: TGTGCCAGCAGTGAATCGTTGGGGGTATCCGGGGAGCTGTTTTTT. The V gene is TRBV25-1, the J gene TRBJ2-2; D may match TRBD1 or TRBD2 (5 bases each). This CDR3 region has 15 residues. Trimming took off 1 base at V and 6 bases at J, with 12 bases between the two ends. Germline loops: CDR1 MGHDK, CDR2 SYGVNS.

The table lists this clonotype with a few counts. The chain employs TRBV20-1 and TRBJ2-7, with D perhaps matching TRBD1 (6 bases). V lost 5 bases, J lost 6 bases, and 14 bases lay in between. From germline, CDR1 is DFQATT and CDR2 SNEGSKA (reference sequence). This CDR3 region has 12 residues. The CDR3 nucleotides read TGCAGTGCTCTCACCACAGGGCTCGAGCAGTACTTC. Amino acid sequence: CSALTTGLEQYF.

This clonotype was counted a single time. This clone may be a read error of a much larger clone one base away. As the CDR3 is not closed by the conserved phenylalanine or tryptophan, this likely results from a read error. This chain links TRBV12-3 or TRBV12-4 with TRBJ2-1; D is possibly TRBD2 (6 bases). V was clipped by 5 bases and J by 9 bases, with 14 bases between them. This CDR3 has 13 amino acids. This CDR3 is CASSASTGSEQFL. Here the CDR3 DNA reads TGTGCCAGCAGTGCCTCAACCGGGAGTGAGCAGTTCTTA.

The genes are TRBV9 and TRBJ2-7; the match to TRBD1 covers 9 bases. Per the germline V gene, CDR1 is SGDLS and CDR2 is YYNGEE. Trimming took 4 bases from V and 7 from J; bases not matched to a gene: 12. The length of the CDR3 is 15 residues. DNA of the CDR3: TGTGCCAGCAGCATGAGCCTACAGGGGGCTGGGGAGCAGTACTTC. It specifies CASSMSLQGAGEQYF.

The table lists this clonotype with many counts. The chain has TRBV29-1 and TRBJ1-2; D might be TRBD1 (5 bases). The CDR3 has 11 amino acids. Trimming cost V 8 bases and J 5 bases, with 12 bases left between them. Germline lookup yields CDR1 SQVTM and CDR2 ANQGSEA. The CDR3 loop reads CSLWGVYGYTF. The DNA for the CDR3 is TGCAGCCTATGGGGGGTGTATGGCTACACCTTC.